A selection of T cell receptor beta chains follows, all from one sample in a study of OX40 agonist ivuxolimab in advanced cancers. Clones were read by immunoSEQ multiplex PCR, and TCRdb kept only the in-frame ones, dropping some. The sample has approximately 71,000 clones, roughly 89% seen once. Material: CD4+ or CD8+ T cells sorted from blood, obtained in a trial of the OX40 agonist ivuxolimab. These receptor sequences come from an adult with an advanced solid tumor such as melanoma, head and neck, liver or kidney cancer. Both conserved end residues are part of each CDR3. A D gene is named only where the DNA matches it firmly.

d_call,v_call,cdr3_aa
.,TRBV5-1,CASSVDLVNSPLHF
TRBD1,TRBV30,CAWTTGGTGAYEQYF
TRBD2,TRBV15,CATSRDPPGGSLTDTQYF
TRBD2,TRBV7-2,CASDIAGGTDTQYF
TRBD2,TRBV5-1,CASSRTRSTDTQYF
TRBD1,TRBV7-2,CASSLQGGASYEQYF
.,TRBV5-5,CASSLLMNTEAFF
TRBD2,TRBV5-4,CASSPPPPGLQETQYF
.,TRBV6-5,CASSYHRLDYEQYF
.,TRBV5-1,CASSLDMTVSYGYTF